Listed here are 15 T cell receptor beta chains from one sample, sequenced in a study of tumor-infiltrating lymphocytes in oesophageal squamous cell carcinoma. TCRdb re-analysed the PCR reads in MiXCR, keeping a single row per CDR3 protein. Of roughly 14,000 distinct CDR3 sequences in the sample, roughly 50% were seen once. The sequenced sample consisted of blood. These receptors came from a male donor with esophageal squamous cell carcinoma.

The V and J genes are TRBV12-3 or TRBV12-4 and TRBJ2-5; D is perhaps TRBD1 (5 bases). The J call is in doubt because the DNA end fits TRBJ2-7 better. The CDR3 is 15 amino acids. The CDR3 loop reads CASSFGSGQSYEQYF. CDR3 coding DNA: TGTGCCAGCAGTTTCGGCTCAGGGCAGTCCTACGAGCAGTACTTC.

This clonotype was detected only a few times. The V gene is TRBV7-2, the J gene TRBJ2-6; no definite D call. Germline lookup yields CDR1 SGHTA and CDR2 FQGNSA. The V and J ends lost 5 bases and 0 bases respectively, with 5 bases between them. The CDR3 covers 14 residues. The CDR3 DNA reads TGTGCCAGCAGCCGAAACTCTGGGGCCAACGTCCTGACTTTC. This translates into CASSRNSGANVLTF.

J is TRBJ2-6 and V is TRBV7-6; 9 bases fit TRBD1. This CDR3 comprises 17 residues. Looked up from germline, CDR1 is SGHVS and CDR2 is FNYEAQ. J lost 0 bases, V lost 5 bases, and 5 bases had no gene match. CDR3 sequence: CASSGGQGFSGANVLTF. CDR3 DNA: TGTGCCAGCAGCGGAGGACAGGGGTTCTCTGGGGCCAACGTCCTGACTTTC.

The V and J genes are TRBV12-3 or TRBV12-4 and TRBJ2-5; 8 bases match TRBD2. Near its end, the DNA agrees better with TRBJ2-1, so the J call may be wrong. The CDR3 spans 16 residues. The CDR3 bases are TGTGCCAGCAGTTTAATGTCGGGAGGGCCGAAAAATGAGCAGTTCTTC. Translated: CASSLMSGGPKNEQFF.

The rearrangement joins TRBV10-3 to TRBJ2-4, with 7 bases matching TRBD1. The J call is doubtful: the DNA matches TRBJ2-7 better. The CDR3 loop spans 14 amino acids. The germline CDR1 and CDR2 sequences are ENHRY and SYGVKD. This CDR3 is CAINHGQVQGEQYF. In DNA, the CDR3 is TGTGCCATCAATCATGGACAGGTCCAGGGCGAGCAGTACTTC.

This clonotype is deemed medium-sized. The chain links TRBV7-8 to TRBJ2-7; TRBD1 aligns across 9 bases. The CDR3 totals 15 residues. V lost 6 bases and J lost 3; bases outside the gene matches: 9. Per germline, CDR1 SGHVS and CDR2 FQNEAQ. CDR3 sequence reads: CASSFSGTGSYEQYF. CDR3 in DNA: TGTGCCAGCAGTTTTTCCGGGACAGGGAGCTACGAGCAGTACTTC.

The V call is TRBV6-2 or TRBV6-3, the J call TRBJ2-4; the D is unclear. The J call is in doubt because the DNA end fits TRBJ2-1 better. Per the germline V gene, CDR1 is MNHEY and CDR2 is SVGEGT. CDR3 length: 14 amino acids. The CDR3 protein is CASSEPWRKNEQFF. The CDR3 DNA reads TGTGCCAGCAGTGAACCCTGGCGTAAGAATGAGCAGTTCTTC.

This clonotype is categorized as medium-sized. The gene calls are TRBV7-9 and TRBJ2-7; weak D call: TRBD2 (6 bases). There are 13 residues in the CDR3. CDR1 SEHNR and CDR2 FQNEAQ come from the germline V gene (reference sequence). V was shortened by 5 bases and J by 1 base, with 9 bases between the two germline ends. The CDR3 bases are TGTGCCAGCAGCCTTAGCGGATCCTACGAGCAGTACTTC. Protein: CASSLSGSYEQYF. The full variable domain, its missing parts supplied by reference TRBV7-9 and TRBJ2-7, is DTGVSQNPRHKITKRGQNVTFRCDPISEHNRLYWYRQTLGQGPEFLTYFQNEAQLEKSRLLSDRFSAERPKGSFSTLEIQRTEQGDSAMYLCASSLSGSYEQYFGPGTRLTVT.

The rearrangement links TRBV7-9 to TRBJ2-5; 9 bases align to TRBD2. The better agreement between TRBJ2-7 and the DNA end casts doubt on the J call. The CDR3 loop spans 17 amino acids. Germline V gene data show CDR1 as SEHNR and CDR2 as FQNEAQ (reference sequence). CDR3 sequence: CASSLALAGESYDEQYF. The CDR3 DNA sequence: TGTGCCAGCAGCTTAGCATTAGCGGGAGAGTCATACGACGAGCAGTACTTC.

V and J are TRBV7-9 and TRBJ2-6; D may be TRBD1 (5 bases). The DNA end is a closer match to TRBJ2-7, so the J assignment may be wrong. Germline V gives CDR1 SEHNR, CDR2 FQNEAQ (reference sequence). The CDR3 is made up of 14 amino acids. DNA for the CDR3: TGTGCCAGCAGCTTAAGTGGGCAGGGCAATGAGCAGTACTTC. Protein product: CASSLSGQGNEQYF.

The chain is built from TRBV6-2 or TRBV6-3 and TRBJ1-4; D is ambiguous. Trimming pared 10 bases from V and 0 bases from J, leaving 12 bases between. CDR1 is MNHEY and CDR2 is SVGEGT in the germline V gene. The CDR3 contains 14 residues. The DNA for the CDR3 is TGTGCCACCAAGATGACTACAACTAATGAAAAACTGTTTTTT. Protein: CATKMTTTNEKLFF.

The chain links TRBV7-2 to TRBJ2-3; 7 nucleotides line up with TRBD2. The J call is in doubt because the DNA end fits TRBJ2-7 better. Germline V gives CDR1 SGHTA, CDR2 FQGNSA. This CDR3 spans 13 amino acids. The CDR3 nucleotides read TGTGCCAGCAGCTTGGCGGGGGTCCCCGAGCAGTACTTC. This codes for CASSLAGVPEQYF.

CDR3 coding DNA: TGTGCCACCAAATTGGAACTTTACAATGAGCAGTACTTC. This sequence encodes CATKLELYNEQYF. The chain combines TRBV10-3 with TRBJ2-7; D is ambiguous. The germline V gene encodes CDR1 ENHRY and CDR2 SYGVKD. The CDR3 runs 13 residues. Trimming took 10 bases from V and 7 from J, leaving 20 bases between them.

About this clonotype: Likely a read error: the CDR3 ends without its conserved phenylalanine or tryptophan. It is unclear where the CDR3 begins or ends on the DNA, so no DNA is shown, and the CDR3 is as TCRdb lists it. The V gene is TRBV11-2, the J gene TRBJ2-5. Germline CDR1 reads SGHAT; CDR2 reads FQNNGV. 15 amino acids form the CDR3, both terminal residues included. CDR3 sequence: CASSLGPNYGYTFGS.

This clonotype was recorded many times. The genes are TRBV27 and TRBJ1-5, with TRBD1 as a possible D gene (6 bases). The V end lost 8 bases, the J end lost 4 bases, and 12 bases lay between the germline ends. This CDR3 spans 13 amino acids. CDR1 and CDR2 (germline): MNHEY, SMNVEV (reference sequence). CDR3 nucleotide sequence: TGTGCCAGCGGGGGGCTCGGGAATCAGCCCCAGCATTTT. Protein: CASGGLGNQPQHF.